The 19 T cell receptor beta chains in this list originate from one sample, sequenced in a study of regulatory T cells in long-lasting Graves disease. Building the TCR beta libraries relied on iRepertoire HTBI primers, and CDR3 regions underwent Arm-PCR. From the multiplex PCR reads, TCRdb called clonotypes with MiXCR, one entry per CDR3 protein. The sample carries roughly 300,000 distinct CDR3 sequences, more than 20% recorded once. As to time point: persistent/refractory GD, antithyroid drugs over 5 years with positive TRAb. RNA isolated from PBMCs was used to make the TCR library. Source: peripheral blood mononuclear cells (PBMCs), taken when the disease was refractory, from a patient treated with antithyroid drugs. The receptors originated from a female donor with Graves disease.

The table lists this clonotype with a few counts. The V gene is TRBV6-2 or TRBV6-3, the J gene TRBJ1-1, with D possibly matching TRBD1 (6 bases). Germline V CDR1 and CDR2: MNHEY, SVGEGT. CDR3 size: 13 residues. V was trimmed by 6 bases and J by 1 base, leaving 9 bases between them. The chain's CDR3 is CASRPQGNTEAFF. CDR3 nucleotide sequence: TGTGCCAGCAGGCCACAGGGGAACACTGAAGCTTTCTTT.

This clonotype has just a few counts. The chain carries TRBV7-6 and TRBJ1-5; D perhaps matches TRBD1 (5 bases). The CDR3 covers 15 residues. Germline V lookup: CDR1 SGHVS, CDR2 FNYEAQ. V was shortened by 5 bases and J by 3 bases, with 14 bases between the two germline ends. The CDR3 DNA follows: TGTGCCAGCAGCGAGATACGGGGGGACAATCAGCCCCAGCATTTT. It translates to CASSEIRGDNQPQHF.

CDR3 amino acids: CAIRQGTEYSANYGYTF. CDR3 sequence (DNA): TGTGCCATCAGACAAGGGACGGAATACTCCGCTAACTATGGCTACACCTTC. This rearrangement joins TRBV10-3 to TRBJ1-2; a possible D gene is TRBD1 (5 bases). There are 17 residues in the CDR3. V was trimmed by 6 bases and J by 0 bases, leaving 20 bases between them. Germline CDR1 reads ENHRY; CDR2 reads SYGVKD.

This clonotype was found many times. The CDR3, as DNA: TGTGCCAGCAGTTTGTATCGACAGGGAGGCTCCGGGGAGCTGTTTTTT. Amino acid sequence: CASSLYRQGGSGELFF. The chain employs TRBV28 and TRBJ2-2; D may be TRBD1 (7 bases). Germline assignment: CDR1 MDHEN and CDR2 SYDVKM. This CDR3 has 16 amino acids. V was clipped by 3 bases and J by 6 bases, with 17 bases between them.

This rearrangement joins TRBV6-2 or TRBV6-3 to TRBJ2-3; 7 nucleotides line up with TRBD1. CDR3 length equals 14 residues. Germline values: CDR1 MNHEY, CDR2 SVGEGT. Losses at the gene ends were 5 bases for V and 3 bases for J; bases not matched to a gene: 5. DNA for the CDR3: TGTGCCAGCAGTCCGGGGACAGCAACAGATACGCAGTATTTT. Encoded protein: CASSPGTATDTQYF.

In regard to this clonotype: Being one base from a much bigger clone, this may be a read error. The CDR3 DNA reads TGTGCCAGCACCCCTAGCGGGATATACGAGCAGTACTTC. It is translated as CASTPSGIYEQYF. This chain uses TRBV28 with TRBJ2-7; 9 nucleotides line up with TRBD2. This CDR3 is built from 13 residues. Germline V gene data show CDR1 as MDHEN and CDR2 as SYDVKM. The V gene end was trimmed by 7 bases and the J gene end by 4 bases; junction bases not matched to a gene: 5.

V is TRBV28 and J is TRBJ2-3; TRBD1 matches at 10 bases. Germline V lookup: CDR1 MDHEN, CDR2 SYDVKM. The CDR3 covers 16 residues. Unmatched junction bases numbered 11, after V lost 6 bases and J lost 5 bases. Here the CDR3 DNA reads TGTGCCAGCAGCCCCGCTGGGACAGGGGTAATAGATACGCAGTATTTT. It specifies CASSPAGTGVIDTQYF.

The chain couples TRBV12-3 or TRBV12-4 to TRBJ2-2, with D possibly being TRBD2 (7 bases). This CDR3 comprises 15 residues. V was trimmed by 5 bases and J by 7 bases, leaving 17 bases between them. CDR3 DNA sequence: TGTGCCAGCAGTCAGGGGAGGGCATGGGGCGGGGAGCTGTTTTTT. Translated, it gives CASSQGRAWGGELFF.

This clonotype appeared many times. V usage is TRBV30 and J usage is TRBJ1-1, with D hard to call. V was clipped by 0 bases and J by 5 bases, with 10 bases between them. Germline V CDR1 and CDR2: GTSNPN, SVGIG (reference sequence). This CDR3 has 13 amino acids. CDR3 DNA sequence: TGTGCCTGGAGTGTAGGAGGGAGAACTGAAGCTTTCTTT. Amino acids: CAWSVGGRTEAFF.

As to this clonotype: It may be a read error: a sequence one base away is much more abundant. V usage is TRBV12-3 or TRBV12-4 and J usage is TRBJ2-7, with D uncertain. The CDR3 has 12 residues. The CDR3 DNA reads TGTGCCAGCAGGACCGACGGCTACGTGCAGTACTTC. Protein sequence: CASRTDGYVQYF.

This chain connects TRBV25-1 to TRBJ2-2; 7 positions agree with TRBD2. The germline gives CDR1 MGHDK, CDR2 SYGVNS. The CDR3 runs 13 residues. Unmatched junction bases numbered 5, after V lost 7 bases and J lost 6 bases. The CDR3 DNA reads as TGTGCCAGCAAGGCGGGAGAATCCGGGGAGCTGTTTTTT. It is translated as CASKAGESGELFF.

This clonotype was detected many times. The rearrangement joins TRBV7-2 to TRBJ1-1, with TRBD1 matching 8 bases. The CDR3 totals 16 residues. The germline V gene encodes CDR1 SGHTA and CDR2 FQGNSA. With V trimmed by 4 bases and J by 4 bases, 11 bases remained unmatched. The CDR3: CASSSRTGRSGTEAFF. DNA of the CDR3: TGTGCCAGCAGCTCCCGGACAGGGCGTAGTGGCACTGAAGCTTTCTTT.

Of note for this clonotype: The junction departs from the called germline gene at one end, perhaps through a read error. This chain connects TRBV28 to TRBJ2-1, with D uncertain. The V gene's germline CDR1 is MDHEN and CDR2 SYDVKM. The CDR3 is 14 residues long. The CDR3 here is CASSFRTSHNEQFF. The CDR3 DNA reads TGTGCCAGCAGTTTTCGGACCTCCCACAATGAGCAGTTCTTC.

Comment on this clonotype: Being one base from a much bigger clone, this may be a read error. The V gene is TRBV11-2, the J gene TRBJ2-2, with a possible D match to TRBD1 (6 bases). Germline assignment: CDR1 SGHAT and CDR2 FQNNGV. The ends were cut back, 5 bases at V and 0 bases at J, with 10 bases in the middle. The CDR3 runs to 15 residues. CDR3 DNA: TGTGCCAGCAGCAACAGGGTCGCGAACACCGGGGAGCTGTTTTTT. Protein product: CASSNRVANTGELFF.

This chain joins TRBV27 and TRBJ2-1; no clear D. The germline gives CDR1 MNHEY, CDR2 SMNVEV (reference sequence). The CDR3 sequence is 13 residues long. Trimming took off 4 bases at V and 4 bases at J, with 8 bases between the two ends. DNA of the CDR3: TGTGCCAGCAGTTCGACACGGTACAATGAGCAGTTCTTC. Translated: CASSSTRYNEQFF.

This clonotype was seen a few times. V and J are TRBV2 and TRBJ2-2; no definite D call. CDR3 length: 12 residues. The germline CDR1 and CDR2 sequences are SNHLY and FYNNEI. Trimming stripped 10 bases from V and 1 base from J, with 7 bases between. In nucleotides, the CDR3 is TGTGCCACTAACAGGAACACCGGGGAGCTGTTTTTT. It codes for CATNRNTGELFF.

This clonotype was counted between two and nine times. The chain links TRBV5-1 to TRBJ2-7; a weak D match, TRBD1 (6 bases). This CDR3 is 15 amino acids long. V dropped 5 bases and J dropped 0 bases, with 15 bases sitting between them. From germline, CDR1 is SGHRS and CDR2 YFSETQ. CDR3 sequence reads: CASRVGTRGSYEQYF. The DNA for the CDR3 is TGCGCCAGCAGGGTCGGGACACGGGGCTCCTACGAGCAGTACTTC.

This clonotype appeared many times. The J gene is TRBJ1-1, the V gene TRBV19; no definite D call. Germline values: CDR1 LNHDA, CDR2 SQIVND (reference sequence). Trimming took off 9 bases at V and 2 bases at J, with 16 bases between the two ends. CDR3 length: 14 residues. This CDR3 is CASTRRAPNTEAFF. The CDR3 nucleotides are TGTGCCAGCACCCGTAGGGCACCTAACACTGAAGCTTTCTTT.

Many counts were recorded for this clonotype. This chain joins TRBV28 and TRBJ2-7; TRBD1 agrees at 9 bases. This CDR3 has 14 amino acids. In germline, CDR1 is MDHEN, CDR2 SYDVKM. The J segment lost 2 bases and the V segment lost 7 bases, leaving 6 bases of the junction unmatched. This chain's CDR3 is CASITGGAPYEQYF. The CDR3 DNA sequence: TGTGCCAGCATCACAGGGGGCGCTCCCTACGAGCAGTACTTC.